The clone carrying this TCR beta chain was detected a few times. The antigen is undetermined. In the PCR, 60 Vbeta and 13 Jbeta primers were used. Original processing methods: As a later analysis found, there were approximately 80 million unique TCR beta chains, of which roughly 11 million were shared. Produced via immunoSEQ multiplex PCR; TCRdb's table is partial and in-frame only. The V and J calls and clone size come from that table; D and trimming were worked out from the DNA. The repertoire includes 150,000 to 200,000 clones, about 71% of them detected once, and under 3.5% sits in the top ten. The entry originates in a study of cytomegalovirus exposure and HLA in healthy donors. In germline, CDR1 is SGHNT, CDR2 YYREEE (reference sequence). The CDR3 has 13 amino acids. J was trimmed by 3 bases and V by 4 bases; bases with no gene match: 2. Findings and caveats of the study: When analyzed later, a missense DCLRE1C variant was found to be linked to TCR beta V- and J-gene trimming.

This receptor was obtained from a woman in her twenties or thirties in good health and CMV-seronegative. The gene calls are TRBV5-4 and TRBJ1-2, with TRBD1 matching over 8 bases. The specimen sequenced was PBMCs. CDR3 residues: CASSMGQDYGYTF. CDR3 nucleotide sequence: TGTGCCAGCAGCATGGGACAGGACTATGGCTACACCTTC.